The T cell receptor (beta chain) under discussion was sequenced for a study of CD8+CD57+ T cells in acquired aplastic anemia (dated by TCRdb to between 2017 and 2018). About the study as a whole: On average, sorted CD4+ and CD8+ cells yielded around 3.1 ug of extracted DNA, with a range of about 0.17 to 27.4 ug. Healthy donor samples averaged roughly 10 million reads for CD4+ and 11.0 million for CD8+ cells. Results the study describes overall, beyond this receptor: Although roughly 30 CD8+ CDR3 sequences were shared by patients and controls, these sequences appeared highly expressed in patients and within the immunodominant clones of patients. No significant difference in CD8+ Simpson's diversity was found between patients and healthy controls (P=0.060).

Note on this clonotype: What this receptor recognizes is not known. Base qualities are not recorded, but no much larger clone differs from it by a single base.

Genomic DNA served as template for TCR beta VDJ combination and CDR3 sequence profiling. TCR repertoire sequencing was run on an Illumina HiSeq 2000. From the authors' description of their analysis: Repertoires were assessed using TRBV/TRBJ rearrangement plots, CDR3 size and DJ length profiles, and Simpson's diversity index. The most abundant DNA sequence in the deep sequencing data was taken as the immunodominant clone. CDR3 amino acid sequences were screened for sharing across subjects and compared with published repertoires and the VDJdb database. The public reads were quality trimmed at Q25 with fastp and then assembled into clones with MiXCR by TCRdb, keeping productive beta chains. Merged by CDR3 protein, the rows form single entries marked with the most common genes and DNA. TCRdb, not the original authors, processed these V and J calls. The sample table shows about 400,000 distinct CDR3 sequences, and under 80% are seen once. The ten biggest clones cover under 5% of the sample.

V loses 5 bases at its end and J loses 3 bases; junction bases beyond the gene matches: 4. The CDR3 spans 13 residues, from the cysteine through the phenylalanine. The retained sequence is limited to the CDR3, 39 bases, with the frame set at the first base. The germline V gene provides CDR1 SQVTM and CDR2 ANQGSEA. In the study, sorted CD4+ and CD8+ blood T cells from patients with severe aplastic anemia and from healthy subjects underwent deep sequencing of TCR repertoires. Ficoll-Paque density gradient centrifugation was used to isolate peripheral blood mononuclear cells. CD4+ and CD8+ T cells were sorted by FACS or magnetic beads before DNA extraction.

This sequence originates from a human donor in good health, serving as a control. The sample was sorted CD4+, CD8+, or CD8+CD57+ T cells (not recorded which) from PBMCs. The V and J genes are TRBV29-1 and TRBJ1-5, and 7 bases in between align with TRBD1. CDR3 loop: CSVSQGNNQPQHF. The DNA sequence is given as TGCAGCGTTTCACAGGGGAACAATCAGCCCCAGCATTTT.